The clone carrying this T cell receptor (beta chain) was detected ten times or more. The antigen remains undetermined. One junction end does not reproduce the germline sequence, and a read error may be involved. Primed by a sample-barcoded 5' primer and a J-beta primer mix, a second PCR proceeded for 7 to 11 cycles. CDR3-containing paired-end reads numbering at least 2.5 million came from each sample. In TCRdb, the 5' RACE reads were re-called with MiXCR into one record per CDR3 protein. This sample carries approximately 1.5 million distinct CDR3 sequences, around 36% of them seen once, and the ten largest clones take 11%. Donors were healthy Caucasian individuals from Russia aged about 6 to 90. This entry is derived from a study of blood T cells in healthy people across ages. Notes on the study in general: Diversity figures based on one million T cells were deemed too low.

Germline V CDR1 and CDR2: SGHTA, FQGTGA. This CDR3 contains 16 residues. The sequence derives from a woman aged 25 to 39 in good health. Sequences were obtained from blood. The chain carries TRBV7-3 and TRBJ2-7; D tentatively fits TRBD1 or TRBD2 (5 bases each). The CDR3 spells CASSQTGTDGSNEQYF. As DNA, the CDR3 is TGTGCCAGCAGCCAGACTGGGACGGATGGCTCCAACGAGCAGTACTTC.